This T cell receptor (beta chain) derives from a study of T cell repertoires in cytomegalovirus infection (dated by TCRdb to between 2019 and 2020). Background for the entire study: Donor HLA type was relevant to the analysis, as public TCR beta signatures indicated carriage of CMV infection together with the matching HLA type.

Taken from the germline V gene, the CDR1 and CDR2 loops are SGHTA and FQGNSA. The CDR3 sequence holds 15 residues, the cysteine and phenylalanine included. Kept here is only the CDR3 DNA, which spans 45 bases and is read in frame from base 1. V was cut back by 5 bases and J by 3 bases, leaving a gap of 14 bases between them. TCRdb lists the instrument as Illumina HiSeq 1500. The raw public reads went through TCRdb reprocessing: fastp at Q25, MiXCR clone calling, in-frame beta chains kept. Rows are combined by CDR3 protein, so each entry shows the most common genes and DNA. Across this sample there are tens of thousands of distinct CDR3 sequences, with about a third seen only once. The biggest ten clones account for about 73% of the sample. Overall study results and their limits: Cumulative frequency of public TCR beta family members discriminated carriers of CMV infection plus the relevant HLA type in this cohort and an independent approximately 370-donor cohort. The ex vivo response was dominated by HLA-C-restricted CMV-specific TCR beta clonotypes, and the single most frequent clonotype in two of eight donors was supplied by these HLA-C-restricted clonotypes.

This clonotype was counted a few times. The antigen it recognizes is unknown. Nothing much larger sits one base from this clone, and base qualities are not available. The sequencing input was PBMCs, sequenced either directly or after in vitro stimulation (not recorded which). The sequence derives from a human donor in good health (CMV status not recorded). Some clones in this sample may be carry-over from other donors' samples. The V gene is TRBV7-2 and the J gene is TRBJ1-5; a tentative D call is TRBD1 (5 bases match). The CDR3 protein sequence reads: CASSMGRRINQPQHF. The DNA sequence reads TGTGCCAGCAGCATGGGACGGCGGATCAATCAGCCCCAGCATTTT. Beyond the CDR3, the reference TRBV7-2 and TRBJ1-5 genes provide the residues; the full variable domain reads: GAGVSQSPSNKVTEKGKDVELRCDPISGHTALYWYRQSLGQGLEFLIYFQGNSAPDKSGLPSDRFSAERTGGSVSTLTIQRTQQEDSAVYLCASSMGRRINQPQHFGDGTRLSIL.